The clone carrying this T cell receptor beta chain has only a few counts. What it binds is not known. Trimming removed 0 bases at V and 0 bases at J, with 15 bases between. CDR1 is MGHRA and CDR2 is YSYEKL in the germline V gene. The CDR3 runs 18 residues. This record comes from a study of cytomegalovirus exposure and HLA in healthy donors. Across the whole study: The 95 to 150 validation repertoires, a later analysis reported, used the same platform as the 550 to 800 first-cohort repertoires. Study-wide points: Cytomegalovirus status was reportedly diagnosed by the classifier with high sensitivity and specificity. Confirmation in vitro established that a few CMV-associated chains were specific for CMV antigens. According to a later analysis, TCR clusters from the first cohort tended to co-occur in the 120 or so validation repertoires.

The table came from immunoSEQ multiplex PCR; TCRdb's copy has only in-frame clones and leaves some out. The sample comprises 250,000 to 300,000 clones, 90% of which are singletons, and under 0.45% rests with the top ten. V gene TRBV4-1 combines with J gene TRBJ2-4; unclear D gene. The TCR was taken from a woman aged 18-29 years in good health and CMV-seronegative. The sequencing input was PBMCs. CDR3 protein: CASSQDGQPLLAKNIQYF. In DNA, the CDR3 is TGCGCCAGCAGCCAAGATGGGCAGCCCTTACTAGCCAAAAACATTCAGTACTTC.